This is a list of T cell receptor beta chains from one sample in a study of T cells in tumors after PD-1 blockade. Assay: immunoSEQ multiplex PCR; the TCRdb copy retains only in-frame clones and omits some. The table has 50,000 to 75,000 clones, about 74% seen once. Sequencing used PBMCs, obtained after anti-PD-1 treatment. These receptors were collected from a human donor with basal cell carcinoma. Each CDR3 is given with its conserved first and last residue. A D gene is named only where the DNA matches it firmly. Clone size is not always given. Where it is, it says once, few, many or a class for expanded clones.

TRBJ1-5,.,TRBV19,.,TGTGCCAGTATGGTGGGGGGGAGAACGCCCCAGCATTTT,CASMVGGRTPQHF
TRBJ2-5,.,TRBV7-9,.,TGTGCCAGCAGCTTAGCCCGGCACGTCCAAGAGACCCAGTACTTC,CASSLARHVQETQYF
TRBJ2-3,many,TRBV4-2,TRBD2,TGTGCCAGCAGCCAAGCTAGCGGGGGGCACACAGATACGCAGTATTTT,CASSQASGGHTDTQYF
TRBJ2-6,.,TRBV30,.,TGTGCGTCTCCGACAGAAACTGGGGCCAACGTCCTGACTTTC,CASPTETGANVLTF
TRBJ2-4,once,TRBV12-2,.,TGTGCAAGTCGCTTACCGGGACAGGGGCTTCGTCACATTCAGTACTTC,CASRLPGQGLRHIQYF
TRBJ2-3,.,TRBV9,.,TGTGCCAGCAGCGCCGGGGTGGGGGGCACAGATACGCAGTATTTT,CASSAGVGGTDTQYF
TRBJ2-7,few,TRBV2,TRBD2,TGTGCCAGCAGTGAAGAACTAGCGGCCGCCTACGAGCAGTACTTC,CASSEELAAAYEQYF
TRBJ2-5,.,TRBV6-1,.,TGTGCCAGCAGTGAAGGTTTGCAGACCCAGTACTTC,CASSEGLQTQYF
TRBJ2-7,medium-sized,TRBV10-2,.,TGCGCCAGCAGTGAGGCAGCGGGCAACTCCTACGAGCAGTACTTC,CASSEAAGNSYEQYF
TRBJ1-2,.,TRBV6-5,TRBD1,TGTGCCAGCAGTTACAAAGCCGGGACAGGGATCTATGGCTACACCTTC,CASSYKAGTGIYGYTF
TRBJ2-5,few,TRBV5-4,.,TGTGCCAGCAGCTCGAGTAGCTGGGACCAGTACTTC,CASSSSSWDQYF
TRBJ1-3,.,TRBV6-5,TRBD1,TGTGCCAGCAGTTACGCGGACAGGAGCTCTGGAAACACCATATATTTT,CASSYADRSSGNTIYF
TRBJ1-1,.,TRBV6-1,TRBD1,TGTGCCAGCAGTGACGGCCAGGGGGCGGTGGACACTGAAGCTTTCTTT,CASSDGQGAVDTEAFF
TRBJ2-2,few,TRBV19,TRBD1,TGTGCCAGTAGTATTTCTAGGACAGGGACTAACACCGGGGAGCTGTTTTTT,CASSISRTGTNTGELFF
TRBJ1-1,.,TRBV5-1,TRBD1,TGCGCCAGCAGCTCTAGACAGGGACTAAACACTGAAGCTTTCTTT,CASSSRQGLNTEAFF
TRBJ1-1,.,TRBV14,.,TGTGCCAGCAGCCAAGAGGGGAGAGGGACGAACACTGAAGCTTTCTTT,CASSQEGRGTNTEAFF
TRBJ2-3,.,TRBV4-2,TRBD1,TGTGCCAGCAGCCAGGACAGGGAAGATACGCAGTATTTT,CASSQDREDTQYF
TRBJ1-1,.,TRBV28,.,TGTGCCAGCAGTTTTCCCGCAGGGAATATTTTGGTCGGGGTTAACACTGAAGCTTTCTTT,CASSFPAGNILVGVNTEAFF
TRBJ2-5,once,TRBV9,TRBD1,TGTGCCAGCAGCGTAGGGCAGGACAGGTCCCAAGAGACCCAGTACTTC,CASSVGQDRSQETQYF
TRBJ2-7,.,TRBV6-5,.,TGTGCCAGCTCCCTGGCGGAGGACGCCTCCTACGAGCAGTACTTC,CASSLAEDASYEQYF
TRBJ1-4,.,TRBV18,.,TGTGCCAGCTCACCACGGGGCCGAGGGGATAATGAAAAACTGTTTTTT,CASSPRGRGDNEKLFF
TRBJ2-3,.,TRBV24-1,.,TGTGCCACCAGTGATCCCCGGGGGGCGGGGGATACGCAGTATTTT,CATSDPRGAGDTQYF
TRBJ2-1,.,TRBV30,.,TGTGCCTCCCAAACTAGCCGACGGGCCGGGGGCACCTACAATGAGCAGTTCTTC,CASQTSRRAGGTYNEQFF
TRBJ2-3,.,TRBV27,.,TGTGCCAGCAGTTTAGGGGTCCCTGAGGGTACGCAGTATTTT,CASSLGVPEGTQYF
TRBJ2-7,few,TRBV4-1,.,TGCGCCAGCAGCCGGACGCTGACCTACGAGCAGTACTTC,CASSRTLTYEQYF
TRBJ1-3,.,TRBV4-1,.,TGCGCCAGCAGCCAAGTAATAGCACAGGGCCCTGGAAACACCATATATTTT,CASSQVIAQGPGNTIYF
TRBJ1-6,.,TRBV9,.,TGTGCCAGCAGCCCCGGGACGGTGTACAATTCACCCCTCCACTTT,CASSPGTVYNSPLHF
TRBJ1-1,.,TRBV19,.,TGTGCCAGTAGACAGGACACTGAAGCTTTCTTT,CASRQDTEAFF
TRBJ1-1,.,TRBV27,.,TGTGCCAGCAGTTTACAGGGATCGGCTGAAGCTTTCTTT,CASSLQGSAEAFF
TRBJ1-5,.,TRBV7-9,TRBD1,TGTGCCAGCAGCTCGGGACAGTCAGGGGGCAATCAGCCCCAGCATTTT,CASSSGQSGGNQPQHF
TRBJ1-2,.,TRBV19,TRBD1,TGTGCCAGTACCTCGGATGGACAGGGGGTTCTTGGCTACACCTTC,CASTSDGQGVLGYTF
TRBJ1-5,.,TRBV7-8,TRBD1,TGTGCCAGCAGCTTAGCGACAGGGCTAAGCAATCAGCCCCAGCATTTT,CASSLATGLSNQPQHF
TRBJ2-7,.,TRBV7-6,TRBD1,TGTGCCAGCAGCCAGTCGACAGGGAATCCTCACGAGCAGTACTTC,CASSQSTGNPHEQYF
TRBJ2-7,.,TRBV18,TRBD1,TGTGCCAGCTCACCATCAACGACAGGGGAGAGCTCCTACGAGCAGTACTTC,CASSPSTTGESSYEQYF
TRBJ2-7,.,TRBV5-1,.,TGCGCCAGCAGCTTGGCTGATCTAGGCAGCTCCTACGAGCAGTACTTC,CASSLADLGSSYEQYF
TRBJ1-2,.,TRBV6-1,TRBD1,TGTGCCAGCAGTGAAGCAGACAGGGGTGGCTACACCTTC,CASSEADRGGYTF
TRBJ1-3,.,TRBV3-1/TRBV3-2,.,TGTGCCAGCAGCGGGGGGCCTGGAAACACCATATATTTT,CASSGGPGNTIYF
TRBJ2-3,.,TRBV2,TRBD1,TGTGCCTTCAGAGGGGGCTCCAGCGATACGCAGTATTTT,CAFRGGSSDTQYF
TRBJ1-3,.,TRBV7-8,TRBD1,TGTGCCAGCAGCTTAAGGGACAGGGGGTCCCCCTCTGGAAACACCATATATTTT,CASSLRDRGSPSGNTIYF
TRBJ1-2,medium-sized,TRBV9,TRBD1,TGTGCCAGCAGCGTAGTATTCAGGGACAGGGGGCGACGAATGGATGGCTACACCTTC,CASSVVFRDRGRRMDGYTF
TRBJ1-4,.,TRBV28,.,TGTGCCAGCAGTATGTCGGGAAATGAAAAACTGTTTTTT,CASSMSGNEKLFF
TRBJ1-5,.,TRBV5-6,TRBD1,TGTGCCAGCAGCTTTTACGGGACAGGAAATAATCAGCCCCAGCATTTT,CASSFYGTGNNQPQHF
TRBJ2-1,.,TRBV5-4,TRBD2,TGTGCCAGCAGCTTGAAAACTAGCGGGAACAATGAGCAGTTCTTC,CASSLKTSGNNEQFF
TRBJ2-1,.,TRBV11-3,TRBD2,TGTGCCAGCAGCCCATCCCTTGATATAGCGGGTAGCTACAATGAGCAGTTCTTC,CASSPSLDIAGSYNEQFF
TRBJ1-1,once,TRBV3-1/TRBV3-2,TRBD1,TGTGCCAGCAGCCAAGGGACAGGGGGCAGGGCTTTCTTT,CASSQGTGGRAFF
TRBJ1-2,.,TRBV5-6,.,TGTGCCAGCAGCCCGCGAGTGCGGCAGGAGAACTATGGCTACACCTTC,CASSPRVRQENYGYTF
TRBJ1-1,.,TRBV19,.,TGTGCCAGTAGAGAACAGGGAAAGGGGTCGAACACTGAAGCTTTCTTT,CASREQGKGSNTEAFF
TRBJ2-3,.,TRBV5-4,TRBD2,TGTGCCAGCTCTCAGGCGGGGGGCGGGACAGATACGCAGTATTTT,CASSQAGGGTDTQYF
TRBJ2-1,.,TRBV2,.,TGTGCCAGCAGAGTCGAGAATGAGCAGTTCTTC,CASRVENEQFF
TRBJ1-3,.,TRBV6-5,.,TGTGCCAGCAGTTACTCCAGTGGAAACACCATATATTTT,CASSYSSGNTIYF
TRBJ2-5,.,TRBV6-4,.,TGTGCCAGCAGTCGTGGTGTGGGAACCCAAGAGACCCAGTACTTC,CASSRGVGTQETQYF
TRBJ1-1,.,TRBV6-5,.,TGTGCCAGCAACACAGGAAAGGTCCGTGAAGCTTTCTTT,CASNTGKVREAFF
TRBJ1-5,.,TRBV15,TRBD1,TGTGCCACCAGCAGTCCGGGACAGGGCAGCAATCAGCCCCAGCATTTT,CATSSPGQGSNQPQHF